Listed below are T cell receptor beta chains from one sample, sequenced in a study of T cells in Graves' hyperthyroidism and ophthalmopathy. TCRdb re-called the multiplex PCR reads with MiXCR, one entry per CDR3 protein. The sample contains approximately 270,000 distinct CDR3 sequences, roughly 14% of which appear only once. The source material was blood. All receptors derive from a woman aged 40 to 55 with Graves' hyperthyroidism that later progressed to Graves' ophthalmopathy. Both conserved end residues are part of each CDR3.

len	v_gene	j_gene	CDR3aa
15	TRBV5-5	TRBJ2-1	CASSLVPGAYNEQFF
14	TRBV5-1	TRBJ2-5	CASSLGTFQETQYF
16	TRBV6-1	TRBJ2-3	CASSPWSGAGTDTQYF
14	TRBV20-1	TRBJ2-7	CSARDGTGRNEQYF
17	TRBV5-4	TRBJ2-7	CASSLSVVEWGAYEQYF
16	TRBV7-3	TRBJ2-7	CASSLTERGKRYEQYF
17	TRBV6-5	TRBJ2-2	CASSYSPPGGDPGELFF
14	TRBV11-2	TRBJ2-1	CASSSSGTYNEQFF
14	TRBV9	TRBJ1-5	CASSVGGGAQPQHF
14	TRBV30	TRBJ2-5	CAWSAGTGGETQYF
15	TRBV12-3/TRBV12-4	TRBJ1-1	CASSLVGGTNTEAFF
16	TRBV6-1	TRBJ2-3	CASRNGLATSTDTQYF
12	TRBV20-1	TRBJ2-7	CSAPGGGNEQYF
14	TRBV30	TRBJ1-5	CAWSVVDNNQPQHF
19	TRBV5-5	TRBJ2-1	CASSLVQENSGRAFDEQFF
13	TRBV20-1	TRBJ2-1	CSARTDSYNEQFF
18	TRBV6-1	TRBJ2-1	CASSDRASGGLPAVEQFF
16	TRBV5-6	TRBJ2-5	CASSTRLAAYQETQYF
15	TRBV15	TRBJ2-1	CATSRDRSPYNEQFF
15	TRBV20-1	TRBJ2-3	CSARGTSGNSDTQYF
14	TRBV20-1	TRBJ2-3	CSAIAGEVTDTQYF
17	TRBV11-2	TRBJ2-3	CASSFGRAGGIEDTQYF
14	TRBV12-3/TRBV12-4	TRBJ2-3	CATTSGNPTDTQYF
14	TRBV27	TRBJ2-2	CASSLLLNTGELFF
14	TRBV20-1	TRBJ2-7	CSARDLDPGGEQYF
14	TRBV7-2	TRBJ1-1	CASSLAAPNTEAFF
17	TRBV5-1	TRBJ2-7	CASREDRGSLWDYEQYF
16	TRBV28	TRBJ2-7	CASSPIRANAPYEQYF
14	TRBV20-1	TRBJ1-5	CSARKGTDNQPQHF
18	TRBV4-1	TRBJ1-3	CASSQGVGPGGSGNTIYF
11	TRBV7-9	TRBJ2-7	CASSSTGEEYF
18	TRBV4-2	TRBJ2-3	CASSKRFTGDPGTDTQYF
15	TRBV30	TRBJ1-5	CAWKHNLFSNQPQHF
17	TRBV7-9	TRBJ2-2	CASSFGQGDPNTGELFF
15	TRBV14	TRBJ1-6	CASSLLKGGYSPLHF
12	TRBV9	TRBJ2-2	CASRGAYGELFF
16	TRBV2	TRBJ1-3	CASSVPGTGTGNTIYF
15	TRBV5-8	TRBJ2-1	CASSLDLGISNEQFF
18	TRBV7-9	TRBJ2-7	CASSPHPLSTGANREQYF
14	TRBV27	TRBJ2-1	CASSSQGPHNEQFF
19	TRBV5-6	TRBJ2-6	CASRRSRGTGPDGANVLTF
11	TRBV20-1	TRBJ1-2	CSVSRVYGYTF
14	TRBV20-1	TRBJ2-1	CSASRVTGPGEQFF
16	TRBV29-1	TRBJ1-1	CSVVGRGFNLNTEAFF
15	TRBV5-1	TRBJ2-3	CASSSRGATSDTQYF